This T cell receptor beta chain was captured by sequencing in a study of Graves' ophthalmopathy and Graves' hyperthyroidism. Regarding the study as a whole: Ophthalmopathy progression was predicted by the model at about 70% sensitivity and under 75% specificity.

V gave up 6 bases and J gave up 2 bases; unmatched junction bases: 6. Germline assignment: CDR1 MDHEN and CDR2 SYDVKM. The CDR3 extends over 14 amino acids. The sequenced template was RNA, covering the TCR beta CDR3 region. The authors performed first-round RT-PCR with HTBI primers and then a second-round multiplex PCR. TCRdb analysed the multiplex PCR reads with MiXCR anew, one entry per CDR3 protein. The sample includes some 170,000 distinct CDR3 sequences, 39% of them seen just once. In the case of this clonotype: The antigen is not known.

The rearrangement links TRBV28 to TRBJ2-7, with 8 bases that match TRBD1. The specimen sequenced was peripheral blood. This receptor was obtained from a young man with Graves' ophthalmopathy. This CDR3 is CASSPLQGAYEQYF. CDR3 nucleotide sequence: TGTGCCAGCAGCCCGCTACAGGGGGCCTACGAGCAGTACTTC.